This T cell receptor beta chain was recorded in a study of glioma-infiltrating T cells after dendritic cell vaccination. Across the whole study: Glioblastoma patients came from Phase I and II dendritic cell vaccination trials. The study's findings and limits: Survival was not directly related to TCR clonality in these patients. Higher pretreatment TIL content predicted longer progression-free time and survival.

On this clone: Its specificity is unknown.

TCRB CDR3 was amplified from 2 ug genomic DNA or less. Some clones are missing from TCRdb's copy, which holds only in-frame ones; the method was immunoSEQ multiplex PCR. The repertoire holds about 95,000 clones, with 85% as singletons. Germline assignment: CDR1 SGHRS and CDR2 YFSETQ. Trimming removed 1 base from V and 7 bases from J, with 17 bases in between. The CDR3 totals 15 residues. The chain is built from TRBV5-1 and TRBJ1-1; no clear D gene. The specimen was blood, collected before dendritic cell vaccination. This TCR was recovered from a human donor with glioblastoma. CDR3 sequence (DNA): TGCGCCAGCAGCTTGATGTCGGCGGACTCTGGTGAAGCTTTCTTT. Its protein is CASSLMSADSGEAFF. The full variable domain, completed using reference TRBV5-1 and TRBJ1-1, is KAGVTQTPRYLIKTRGQQVTLSCSPISGHRSVSWYQQTPGQGLQFLFEYFSETQRNKGNFPGRFSGRQFSNSRSEMNVSTLELGDSALYLCASSLMSADSGEAFFGQGTRLTVV.